A single sample is the source of the 22 T cell receptor beta chains below, sequenced in a study of naive and memory T cell subsets. Adult healthy volunteers gave 2.5 ml peripheral blood for whole-blood RNA. For blood and skin samples, reverse transcription used TCR alpha and beta constant primers. From the 5' RACE reads, TCRdb called clonotypes with MiXCR, one entry per CDR3 protein. The sample comprises more than 25,000 distinct CDR3 sequences, 20% to 25% of which are singletons, and about 1.7% rests with the top ten. Receptors were obtained from a female donor in good health.

This sequence joins TRBV20-1 and TRBJ1-1, with D possibly TRBD1 on 5 matching bases. The germline V gene encodes CDR1 DFQATT and CDR2 SNEGSKA (reference sequence). The V and J ends lost 7 bases and 0 bases respectively, with 12 bases between them. The CDR3 has 13 amino acids. DNA of the CDR3: TGCAGTGGGAAACAGGCTCTGAACACTGAAGCTTTCTTT. Translated, it gives CSGKQALNTEAFF.

This clonotype has a count of ten or more. The chain employs TRBV29-1 and TRBJ2-7, with D perhaps TRBD1 (6 bases). Germline V CDR1 and CDR2: SQVTM, ANQGSEA. The CDR3 has 14 amino acids. V lost 7 bases and J lost 6, with 22 bases in between. DNA for the CDR3: TGCAGCGCCGTAGCCTCAACAGGGTTTGGCGAGCAGTACTTC. The encoded protein is CSAVASTGFGEQYF.

J is TRBJ2-7 and V is TRBV7-9; 9 bases map to TRBD2. The germline gives CDR1 SEHNR, CDR2 FQNEAQ (reference sequence). V lost 5 bases to trimming and J lost 5 bases; unmatched junction nucleotides: 10. The CDR3 length is 15 residues. The CDR3: CASSPLRGGADEQYF. CDR3 sequence (DNA): TGTGCCAGCAGCCCTCTCCGCGGGGGGGCCGACGAGCAGTACTTC.

This clonotype was picked up many times. The chain recombines TRBV7-2 with TRBJ2-1; no reliable D call. The length of the CDR3 is 13 residues. Germline CDR1 SGHTA, CDR2 FQGNSA. Between the trimmed V and J ends, which lost 1 base and 5 bases, there was a span of 6 bases. The CDR3 here is CASSLGPHNEQFF. Written as DNA, the CDR3 is TGTGCCAGCAGCTTAGGTCCACACAATGAGCAGTTCTTC.

By share, this clonotype ranks as medium-sized (0.01 to 0.1%). The rearrangement uses TRBV20-1 and TRBJ2-5; D not resolved. The V end was cut by 1 base, the J end by 5 bases, with 8 bases between. The CDR3 runs to 12 residues. Per germline, CDR1 DFQATT and CDR2 SNEGSKA (reference sequence). The CDR3 loop reads CSARVFGETQYF. DNA for the CDR3: TGCAGTGCTAGAGTTTTTGGGGAGACCCAGTACTTC.

The chain carries TRBV7-2 and TRBJ2-7; 7 positions match TRBD2. V trimming: 8 bases; J trimming: 4 bases; junction bases outside the gene matches: 11. The CDR3 loop spans 14 amino acids. Germline V gene sequence: CDR1 SGHTA, CDR2 FQGNSA. Written as DNA, the CDR3 is TGTGCCAGCGGTGCCTCGACTAGCTCTTACGAGCAGTACTTC. It codes for CASGASTSSYEQYF.

This clonotype was seen ten or more times. The genes are TRBV6-6 and TRBJ2-2, with 8 nucleotides matching TRBD1. Germline V gives CDR1 MNHNY, CDR2 SVGAGI (reference sequence). The CDR3 loop spans 15 amino acids. V shed 7 bases, J shed 0 bases, and the junction held 4 bases outside the gene matches. The CDR3 protein is CASTLTGANTGELFF. CDR3 in DNA: TGTGCCAGCACCTTGACAGGGGCGAACACCGGGGAGCTGTTTTTT.

This clonotype was seen more than once but under ten times. The V and J genes are TRBV7-9 and TRBJ1-2, with TRBD1 identical over 8 bases. V shed 5 bases, J shed 7 bases, and the junction held 9 bases outside the gene matches. This CDR3 region has 14 residues. CDR1 and CDR2 from the germline V gene are SEHNR and FQNEAQ (reference sequence). For the CDR3, the DNA is TGTGCCAGCAGCGAGGGACAGGATCTATTTGGCTACACCTTC. As protein: CASSEGQDLFGYTF.

V gene TRBV11-2 combines with J gene TRBJ2-3; no clear D. CDR3 length equals 11 residues. Trimming removed 6 bases from V and 4 bases from J, with 5 bases in between. The germline V gene has CDR1 SGHAT and CDR2 FQNNGV. The CDR3 DNA follows: TGTGCCAGCAGGGCAGCAGATACGCAGTATTTT. It translates to CASRAADTQYF. Supplemented by reference TRBV11-2 and TRBJ2-3, the full variable domain reads EAGVAQSPRYKIIEKRQSVAFWCNPISGHATLYWYQQILGQGPKLLIQFQNNGVVDDSQLPKDRFSAERLKGVDSTLKIQPAKLEDSAVYLCASRAADTQYFGPGTRLTVL.

The CDR3 coding sequence is TGCAGCGTTGAAATAATGGGCGTGAATGAGCAGTTCTTC. This codes for CSVEIMGVNEQFF. This chain joins TRBV29-1 and TRBJ2-1; no reliable D call. There are 13 residues in the CDR3. Germline lookup yields CDR1 SQVTM and CDR2 ANQGSEA. Trimming left V 2 bases short and J 7 bases short, with 12 bases between.

This clonotype is termed medium-sized. This chain links TRBV10-3 with TRBJ2-3, with D possibly matching TRBD2 (6 bases). The ends were cut back, 0 bases at V and 1 base at J, with 17 bases in the middle. CDR3 size: 18 residues. From germline, CDR1 is ENHRY and CDR2 SYGVKD. This chain's CDR3 is CAISESFKAGARTDTQYF. The CDR3 bases are TGTGCCATCAGTGAGTCGTTCAAAGCGGGTGCCCGCACAGATACGCAGTATTTT.

This clonotype is labeled medium-sized (0.01 to 0.1%). V and J are TRBV6-5 and TRBJ1-2; no reliable D call. Germline CDR1 is MNHEY and CDR2 is SVGAGI. Trimming shortened V by 0 bases and J by 2 bases, and 7 bases separated the two germline ends. This CDR3 has 14 amino acids. The CDR3 coding sequence is TGTGCCAGCAGTTACTCTCCAGTCAACTATGGCTACACCTTC. Residues: CASSYSPVNYGYTF.

This clonotype qualifies as medium-sized (0.01 to 0.1%). V gene TRBV12-3 or TRBV12-4 combines with J gene TRBJ2-3, with D perhaps matching TRBD2 (6 bases). Trimming took off 5 bases at V and 2 bases at J, with 14 bases between the two ends. The CDR3 length is 15 residues. CDR3 sequence: CASSPWAGPTDTQYF. The CDR3 region has the DNA TGTGCCAGCAGTCCCTGGGCGGGACCCACAGATACGCAGTATTTT.

This clonotype was detected many times. This chain uses TRBV10-1 with TRBJ1-1, with 7 bases fitting TRBD1. This CDR3 contains 13 residues. The junction had 3 bases not matched to a gene; V was cut back by 3 bases and J by 5 bases. From germline, CDR1 is WNHNN and CDR2 SYGVQD (reference sequence). The CDR3 region is CASSETGVTEAFF. The CDR3, as DNA: TGCGCCAGCAGTGAAACAGGGGTGACTGAAGCTTTCTTT.

J is TRBJ1-1 and V is TRBV7-3; D unresolved. Trimming left V 5 bases short and J 5 bases short, with 12 bases between. There are 13 residues in the CDR3. Germline CDR1 reads SGHTA; CDR2 reads FQGTGA. CDR3 nucleotides: TGTGCCAGCAGCAACAAACGGCGGACTGAAGCTTTCTTT. It is translated as CASSNKRRTEAFF.

This clonotype was seen at least ten times. The genes are TRBV9 and TRBJ2-5; no clear D. This CDR3 comprises 15 residues. Germline CDR1 is SGDLS and CDR2 is YYNGEE. V was cut by 0 bases and J by 3 bases, with 12 bases left in between. In DNA, the CDR3 is TGTGCCAGCAGCGTAGATCCCGACAATGAAGAGACCCAGTACTTC. Its protein is CASSVDPDNEETQYF.

This clonotype was recorded at least ten times. V usage is TRBV29-1 and J usage is TRBJ2-7, with a weak D call TRBD2 (6 bases). The V end was cut by 5 bases, the J end by 3 bases, with 17 bases between. This CDR3 has 14 residues. CDR1 is SQVTM, CDR2 ANQGSEA, per germline. In DNA form, the CDR3 reads TGCAGCGTTCTGGGACTGAGGTCTGGCTACGAGCAGTACTTC. Protein sequence: CSVLGLRSGYEQYF.

This clonotype was seen at least ten times. The chain couples TRBV18 to TRBJ1-2; D is possibly TRBD1 (6 bases). Trimming pared 2 bases from V and 1 base from J, leaving 11 bases between. Germline lookup yields CDR1 KGHSH and CDR2 LQKENI. The CDR3 totals 15 residues. CDR3: CASSPEQGSNYGYTF. For the CDR3, the DNA is TGTGCCAGCTCACCAGAGCAGGGGAGTAACTATGGCTACACCTTC. The full variable domain, with the rest looked up from reference TRBV18 and TRBJ1-2, is NAGVMQNPRHLVRRRGQEARLRCSPMKGHSHVYWYRQLPEEGLKFMVYLQKENIIDESGMPKERFSAEFPKEGPSILRIQQVVRGDSAAYFCASSPEQGSNYGYTFGSGTRLTVV.

This clonotype is medium-sized. The chain is built from TRBV6-6 and TRBJ1-1, with TRBD1 matching over 8 bases. The CDR3 extends over 16 amino acids. The V segment lost 2 bases and the J segment 1 base; nucleotides outside the gene matches: 6. The germline gives CDR1 MNHNY, CDR2 SVGAGI (reference sequence). The CDR3 DNA reads as TGTGCCAGCAGTTACGGGGGGACAGGCAAGAACACTGAAGCTTTCTTT. Protein product: CASSYGGTGKNTEAFF.

This clonotype came up many times. V gene TRBV29-1 combines with J gene TRBJ2-3, with a possible D match to TRBD2 (6 bases). V was clipped by 7 bases and J by 2 bases, with 13 bases between them. This CDR3 region has 13 residues. From germline, CDR1 is SQVTM and CDR2 ANQGSEA. The CDR3 nucleotides are TGCAGCGGCTCCGGGACTTACACAGATACGCAGTATTTT. Translation: CSGSGTYTDTQYF.

By sample fraction, this clonotype is medium-sized (0.01 to 0.1%). The rearrangement uses TRBV7-2 and TRBJ2-5; no clear D gene. The V and J ends lost 1 base and 2 bases respectively, with 8 bases between them. This CDR3 comprises 14 residues. The germline CDR1 and CDR2 sequences are SGHTA and FQGNSA. This chain's CDR3 is CASSLVAAQETQYF. The CDR3 DNA is TGTGCCAGCAGCTTAGTGGCAGCACAAGAGACCCAGTACTTC.

This sequence joins TRBV20-1 and TRBJ2-3; TRBD2 aligns across 7 bases. In germline, CDR1 is DFQATT, CDR2 SNEGSKA (reference sequence). The CDR3 covers 13 residues. The V and J ends lost 6 bases and 3 bases, in that order; junction bases with no gene match: 6. CDR3 in amino acids: CSALISGTDTQYF. The CDR3 DNA is TGCAGTGCCCTTATTAGCGGGACAGATACGCAGTATTTT.